The source of this T cell receptor (beta chain) is a study of shared clonotypes between healthy human individuals. Sequenced by immunoSEQ multiplex PCR; TCRdb stores in-frame clones only, minus some. This sample has over 1.4 million clones, with approximately 96% found just once. CDR1 SGHTA and CDR2 FQGNSA come from the germline V gene. This CDR3 has 13 residues. Trimming took 5 bases from V and 4 from J; bases not matched to a gene: 4. The sequenced sample was naive CD4+ T cells sorted from blood. Documented subset: CD45RA+ positively selected. V and J are TRBV7-2 and TRBJ1-1; 7 nucleotides agree with TRBD1. The clonotype was recovered from a man younger than 45 in good health. CDR3 residues: CASSQPGGTEAFF. The CDR3, as DNA: TGTGCCAGCAGCCAACCAGGGGGCACTGAAGCTTTCTTT. Complete variable domain (other parts from reference TRBV7-2 and TRBJ1-1): GAGVSQSPSNKVTEKGKDVELRCDPISGHTALYWYRQSLGQGLEFLIYFQGNSAPDKSGLPSDRFSAERTGGSVSTLTIQRTQQEDSAVYLCASSQPGGTEAFFGQGTRLTVV.